These 20 T cell receptor beta chains were all obtained from the same sample, sequenced in a study of blood T cell repertoires in COVID-19. Some clones are missing from TCRdb's copy, which holds only in-frame ones; the method was immunoSEQ multiplex PCR. The sample records about 220,000 clones, roughly 86% being singletons. Sequenced: peripheral blood. The receptors stem from a woman aged 30 to 39 who had recovered from COVID-19.

The chain uses TRBV19 and TRBJ1-4, with 7 bases lining up with TRBD1. Per germline, CDR1 LNHDA and CDR2 SQIVND (reference sequence). The CDR3 totals 13 residues. V was clipped by 8 bases and J by 7 bases; unmatched bases: 7. The CDR3 region is CASGDSWAEKLFF. In DNA form, the CDR3 reads TGTGCCAGTGGGGACAGCTGGGCTGAAAAACTGTTTTTT.

V gene TRBV2 combines with J gene TRBJ1-2; 8 bases line up with TRBD1. The germline CDR1 and CDR2 sequences are SNHLY and FYNNEI. V lost 2 bases and J lost 3; bases outside the gene matches: 8. The length of the CDR3 is 16 residues. This chain's CDR3 is CASSEWAGGVYYGYTF. In DNA, the CDR3 is TGTGCCAGCAGTGAATGGGCAGGGGGCGTCTACTATGGCTACACCTTC.

This clone was seen more than once but under ten times. The chain recombines TRBV19 with TRBJ1-5, with D perhaps TRBD1 (6 bases). Trimming shortened V by 5 bases and J by 3 bases, and 17 bases separated the two germline ends. The CDR3 has 16 amino acids. In germline, CDR1 is LNHDA, CDR2 SQIVND (reference sequence). The CDR3 DNA is TGTGCCAGTAGTCACAAGGGACACCGACACAATCAGCCCCAGCATTTT. It specifies CASSHKGHRHNQPQHF.

The chain joins TRBV7-2 to TRBJ1-3, with D perhaps matching TRBD1 (5 bases). In germline, CDR1 is SGHTA, CDR2 FQGNSA. Trimming stripped 4 bases from V and 5 bases from J, with 9 bases between. This CDR3 has 13 amino acids. The CDR3 is CASSSQGRNTIYF. CDR3 nucleotide sequence: TGTGCCAGCAGCTCCCAGGGTCGAAACACCATATATTTT.

This rearrangement joins TRBV6-5 to TRBJ2-1, with 9 bases lining up with TRBD2. This CDR3 is built from 13 residues. From germline, CDR1 is MNHEY and CDR2 SVGAGI. V shed 10 bases, J shed 4 bases, and the junction held 5 bases outside the gene matches. This CDR3 is CATQRGDYNEQFF. CDR3 nucleotide sequence: TGTGCCACCCAGCGGGGGGATTACAATGAGCAGTTCTTC.

The chain employs TRBV4-3 and TRBJ2-2; D is perhaps TRBD1 (5 bases). From germline, CDR1 is LGHNA and CDR2 YSLEER. V lost 4 bases to trimming and J lost 6 bases, with 12 bases between them. The CDR3 sequence is 14 residues long. CDR3 in amino acids: CASSPGYRPGELFF. Written as DNA, the CDR3 is TGCGCCAGCAGCCCTGGGTACAGGCCCGGGGAGCTGTTTTTT.

This chain connects TRBV3-1 (or the pseudogene TRBV3-2) to TRBJ2-3; 8 nucleotides align to TRBD2. V was clipped by 4 bases and J by 8 bases; unmatched bases: 14. This CDR3 is built from 16 residues. The germline gives CDR1 LGHDT, CDR2 YNNKEL (reference sequence). The CDR3 DNA sequence: TGTGCCAGCAGCCTTCTAGTGGCGGGGGGACCCGCTACGCAGTATTTT. It encodes CASSLLVAGGPATQYF.

The chain has TRBV4-1 and TRBJ2-2, with D unclear. Germline CDR1 MGHRA, CDR2 YSYEKL. CDR3 size: 13 residues. Trimming left V 6 bases short and J 4 bases short, with 9 bases between. Written as DNA, the CDR3 is TGCGCCAGCAGGGCTAGAGGCACCGGGGAGCTGTTTTTT. Amino acids: CASRARGTGELFF.

This chain's CDR3 is CSVQDGQGAFF. For the CDR3, the DNA is TGCAGCGTCCAGGACGGACAGGGAGCTTTCTTT. The rearrangement joins TRBV29-1 to TRBJ1-1, with 8 bases fitting TRBD1. V shed 6 bases and J 10 bases; nucleotides not matched to a gene: 7. The CDR3 contains 11 residues. CDR1 is SQVTM and CDR2 is ANQGSEA in the germline V gene. Full variable domain (rest looked up from reference TRBV29-1 and TRBJ1-1): SAVISQKPSRDICQRGTSLTIQCQVDSQVTMMFWYRQQPGQSLTLIATANQGSEATYESGFVIDKFPISRPNLTFSTLTVSNMSPEDSSIYLCSVQDGQGAFFGQGTRLTVV.

Remarks on this clone: Other DNA sequences from this sample encode an identical CDR3 as well. The chain employs TRBV13 and TRBJ2-7; tentative D call: TRBD2 (6 bases). The CDR3 is 14 residues long. V was pared by 0 bases and J by 3 bases, with 9 bases between. The germline V gene encodes CDR1 PRHDT and CDR2 FYEKMQ (reference sequence). The CDR3 region has the DNA TGTGCCAGCAGCTTAGGGCAGGGAGGCTACGAGCAGTACTTC. Translation: CASSLGQGGYEQYF. Full variable domain (remainder filled in from reference TRBV13 and TRBJ2-7): AAGVIQSPRHLIKEKRETATLKCYPIPRHDTVYWYQQGPGQDPQFLISFYEKMQSDKGSIPDRFSAQQFSDYHSELNMSSLELGDSALYFCASSLGQGGYEQYFGPGTRLTVT.

The chain employs TRBV5-5 and TRBJ1-4, with 7 bases that match TRBD1. The CDR3 sequence is 14 residues long. The junction had 4 bases not matched to a gene; V was cut back by 5 bases and J by 3 bases. Germline CDR1 SGHKS, CDR2 YYEKEE (reference sequence). CDR3 sequence reads: CASSSGQPNEKLFF. The DNA of the CDR3 is TGTGCCAGCAGTTCGGGACAGCCTAATGAAAAACTGTTTTTT. The entire variable domain, with the rest obtained from reference TRBV5-5 and TRBJ1-4, is as follows: DAGVTQSPTHLIKTRGQQVTLRCSPISGHKSVSWYQQVLGQGPQFIFQYYEKEERGRGNFPDRFSARQFPNYSSELNVNALLLGDSALYLCASSSGQPNEKLFFGSGTQLSVL.

V and J are TRBV7-6 and TRBJ2-3; 10 bases are a match to TRBD1. The CDR3 spans 16 residues. Germline V gene sequence: CDR1 SGHVS, CDR2 FNYEAQ. The V and J ends lost 2 bases and 6 bases, in that order; junction bases with no gene match: 8. CDR3 sequence: CASSLSGTGVFDTQYF. The CDR3 DNA sequence: TGTGCCAGCAGCTTATCCGGGACAGGGGTTTTTGATACGCAGTATTTT. Filled out from reference TRBV7-6 and TRBJ2-3, the complete variable domain reads GAGVSQSPRYKVTKRGQDVALRCDPISGHVSLYWYRQALGQGPEFLTYFNYEAQQDKSGLPNDRFSAERPEGSISTLTIQRTEQRDSAMYRCASSLSGTGVFDTQYFGPGTRLTVL.

The rearrangement links TRBV9 to TRBJ2-1; 8 nucleotides line up with TRBD2. V was pared by 0 bases and J by 6 bases, with 5 bases of the junction left unmatched. The CDR3 has 15 residues. The germline V gene encodes CDR1 SGDLS and CDR2 YYNGEE. The CDR3 DNA reads as TGTGCCAGCAGCGTAGGCGGGGGGAGGGTCAATGAGCAGTTCTTC. As protein: CASSVGGGRVNEQFF. The full variable domain, in which reference TRBV9 and TRBJ2-1 provide the parts outside the CDR3, is DSGVTQTPKHLITATGQRVTLRCSPRSGDLSVYWYQQSLDQGLQFLIQYYNGEERAKGNILERFSAQQFPDLHSELNLSSLELGDSALYFCASSVGGGRVNEQFFGPGTRLTVL.

The chain joins TRBV5-4 to TRBJ2-1, with 10 bases matching TRBD2. V was pared by 3 bases and J by 4 bases, with 7 bases of the junction left unmatched. The germline CDR1 and CDR2 sequences are SGHNT and YYREEE (reference sequence). This CDR3 has 16 residues. CDR3 nucleotide sequence: TGTGCCAGCAGCTCCCATACTAGCGGGATATACAATGAGCAGTTCTTC. As protein: CASSSHTSGIYNEQFF.

The chain recombines TRBV12-5 with TRBJ1-1; a weak D match, TRBD1 (5 bases). V lost 8 bases and J 9 bases, leaving 13 bases between the germline ends. The CDR3 is made up of 11 amino acids. The germline V gene has CDR1 LGHNT and CDR2 FRNRAP. The CDR3, as DNA: TGTGCTAGTACAGGAGCTTACCAAGCTTTCTTT. Protein: CASTGAYQAFF.

The chain carries TRBV6-2 or TRBV6-3 and TRBJ1-2, with D uncertain. The CDR3 consists of 13 residues. CDR1 and CDR2 from the germline V gene are MNHEY and SVGEGT. Deletions cut 7 bases from V and 3 bases from J, with 12 bases between. CDR3 nucleotides: TGTGCCAGCACCCCGGCAGATTACTATGGCTACACCTTC. Its translation: CASTPADYYGYTF.

CDR3 amino acids: CASSEPGLPTIEQYF. DNA of the CDR3: TGTGCCAGCAGCGAACCGGGACTCCCGACTATCGAGCAGTACTTC. V is TRBV7-9 and J is TRBJ2-7, with TRBD2 as a possible D gene (6 bases). The CDR3 contains 15 residues. Per germline, CDR1 SEHNR and CDR2 FQNEAQ (reference sequence). V was cut by 5 bases and J by 6 bases, with 20 bases left in between.

The rearrangement links TRBV7-9 to TRBJ1-5; D might be TRBD1 (6 bases). CDR3 length: 15 residues. Germline CDR1 and CDR2: SEHNR and FQNEAQ (reference sequence). Deletions cut 1 base from V and 4 bases from J, with 11 bases between. This chain's CDR3 is CASSLEPGANQPQHF. CDR3 DNA: TGTGCCAGCAGCTTAGAGCCAGGGGCTAATCAGCCCCAGCATTTT.

V gene TRBV9 combines with J gene TRBJ1-1, with TRBD1 matching 10 bases. Germline-derived CDR1 and CDR2 are SGDLS and YYNGEE. The CDR3 extends over 16 amino acids. V shed 3 bases and J 3 bases; nucleotides not matched to a gene: 8. The CDR3 reads CASSARQGARDTEAFF. The DNA of the CDR3 is TGTGCCAGCAGCGCACGACAGGGGGCGCGGGACACTGAAGCTTTCTTT.

V is TRBV7-6 and J is TRBJ2-2; TRBD2 matches 7 bases. The germline gives CDR1 SGHVS, CDR2 FNYEAQ. CDR3 length: 16 amino acids. V dropped 5 bases and J dropped 4; count of bases not matched to a gene: 10. In nucleotides, the CDR3 is TGTGCCAGCAGCCCCTCCTGGGGGGGATCCACCGGGGAGCTGTTTTTT. Its protein is CASSPSWGGSTGELFF.